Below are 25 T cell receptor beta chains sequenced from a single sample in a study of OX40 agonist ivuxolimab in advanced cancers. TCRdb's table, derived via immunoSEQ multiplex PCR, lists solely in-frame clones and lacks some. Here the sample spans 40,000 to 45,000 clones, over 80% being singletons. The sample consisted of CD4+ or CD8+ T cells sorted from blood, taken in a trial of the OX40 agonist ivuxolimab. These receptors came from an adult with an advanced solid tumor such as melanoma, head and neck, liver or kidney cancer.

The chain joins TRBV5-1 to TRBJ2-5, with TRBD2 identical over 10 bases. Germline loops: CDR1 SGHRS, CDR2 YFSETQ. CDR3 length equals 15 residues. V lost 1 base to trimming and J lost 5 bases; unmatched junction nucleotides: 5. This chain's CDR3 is CASSLSSGSGETQYF. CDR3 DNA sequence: TGCGCCAGCAGCTTGTCTAGCGGGAGTGGCGAGACCCAGTACTTC.

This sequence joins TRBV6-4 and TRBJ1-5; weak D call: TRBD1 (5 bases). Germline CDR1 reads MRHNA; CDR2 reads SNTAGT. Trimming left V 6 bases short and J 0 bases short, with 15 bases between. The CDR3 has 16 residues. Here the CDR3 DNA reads TGTGCCAGCAGAAAAAAGGTAGGACATAGCAATCAGCCCCAGCATTTT. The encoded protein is CASRKKVGHSNQPQHF.

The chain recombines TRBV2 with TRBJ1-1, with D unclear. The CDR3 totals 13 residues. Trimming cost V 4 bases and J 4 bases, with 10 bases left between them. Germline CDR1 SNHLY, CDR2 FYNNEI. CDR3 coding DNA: TGTGCCAGCAGTGTCGCAAAGGGCACTGAAGCTTTCTTT. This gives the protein CASSVAKGTEAFF.

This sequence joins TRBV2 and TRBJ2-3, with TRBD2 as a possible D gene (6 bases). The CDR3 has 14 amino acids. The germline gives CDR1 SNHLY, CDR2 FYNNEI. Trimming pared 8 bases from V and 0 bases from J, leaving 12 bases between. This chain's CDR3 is CASALGLSTDTQYF. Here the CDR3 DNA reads TGTGCCAGCGCTCTGGGACTTAGCACAGATACGCAGTATTTT.

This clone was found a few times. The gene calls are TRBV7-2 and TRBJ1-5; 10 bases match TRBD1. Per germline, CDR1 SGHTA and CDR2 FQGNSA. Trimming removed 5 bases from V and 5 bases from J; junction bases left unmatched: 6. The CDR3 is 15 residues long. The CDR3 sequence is CASSVRTGGDQPQHF. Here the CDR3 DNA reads TGTGCCAGCAGCGTACGGACAGGGGGGGATCAGCCCCAGCATTTT.

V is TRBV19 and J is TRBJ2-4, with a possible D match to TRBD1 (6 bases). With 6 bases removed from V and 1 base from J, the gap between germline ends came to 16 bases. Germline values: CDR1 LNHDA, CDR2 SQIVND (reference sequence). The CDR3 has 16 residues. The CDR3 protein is CASSVGYRAAKNIQYF. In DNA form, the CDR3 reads TGTGCCAGTAGCGTCGGATACAGGGCGGCCAAAAACATTCAGTACTTC. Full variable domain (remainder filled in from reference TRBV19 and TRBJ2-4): DGGITQSPKYLFRKEGQNVTLSCEQNLNHDAMYWYRQDPGQGLRLIYYSQIVNDFQKGDIAEGYSVSREKKESFPLTVTSAQKNPTAFYLCASSVGYRAAKNIQYFGAGTRLSVL.

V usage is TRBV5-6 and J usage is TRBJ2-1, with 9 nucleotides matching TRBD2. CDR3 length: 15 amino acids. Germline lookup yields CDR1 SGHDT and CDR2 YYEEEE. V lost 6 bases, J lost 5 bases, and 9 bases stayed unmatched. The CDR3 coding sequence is TGTGCCAGCACCACTTGGGCTAGCGGGAACAATGAGCAGTTCTTC. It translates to CASTTWASGNNEQFF.

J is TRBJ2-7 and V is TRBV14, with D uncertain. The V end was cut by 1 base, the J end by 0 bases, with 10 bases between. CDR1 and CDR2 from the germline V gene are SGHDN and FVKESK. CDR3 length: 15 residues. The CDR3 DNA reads TGTGCCAGCAGCCAAGGAACCTATAGCTCCTACGAGCAGTACTTC. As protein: CASSQGTYSSYEQYF.

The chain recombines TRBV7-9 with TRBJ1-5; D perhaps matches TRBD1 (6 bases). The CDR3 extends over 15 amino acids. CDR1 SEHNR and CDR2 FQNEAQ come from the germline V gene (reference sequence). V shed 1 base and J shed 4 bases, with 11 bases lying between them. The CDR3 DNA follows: TGTGCCAGCAGCTTAGTAGGGGGTGGAAATCAGCCCCAGCATTTT. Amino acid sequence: CASSLVGGGNQPQHF.

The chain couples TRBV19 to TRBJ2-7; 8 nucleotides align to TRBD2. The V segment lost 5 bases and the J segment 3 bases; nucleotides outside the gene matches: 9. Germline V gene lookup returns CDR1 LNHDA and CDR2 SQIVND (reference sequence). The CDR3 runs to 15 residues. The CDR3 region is CASSGSGSVDYEQYF. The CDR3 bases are TGTGCCAGTAGTGGGAGCGGGAGTGTCGACTACGAGCAGTACTTC.

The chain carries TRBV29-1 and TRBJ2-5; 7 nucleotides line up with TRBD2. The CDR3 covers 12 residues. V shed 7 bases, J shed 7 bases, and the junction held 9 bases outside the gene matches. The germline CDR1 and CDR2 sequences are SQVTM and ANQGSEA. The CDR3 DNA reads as TGCAGCGCCTGGAGGGGCGGGGGGACCCAGTACTTC. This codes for CSAWRGGGTQYF.

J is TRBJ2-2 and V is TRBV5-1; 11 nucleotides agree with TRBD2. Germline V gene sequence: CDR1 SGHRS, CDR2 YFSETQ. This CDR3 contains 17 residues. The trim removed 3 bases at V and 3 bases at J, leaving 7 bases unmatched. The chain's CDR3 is CASSSASGRIDTGELFF. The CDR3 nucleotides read TGCGCCAGCAGCTCCGCTAGCGGGAGGATCGACACCGGGGAGCTGTTTTTT.

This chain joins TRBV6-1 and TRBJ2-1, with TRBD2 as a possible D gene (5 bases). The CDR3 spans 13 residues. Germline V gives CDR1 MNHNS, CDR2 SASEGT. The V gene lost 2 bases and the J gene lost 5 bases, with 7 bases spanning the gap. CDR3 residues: CASSEWGDNEQFF. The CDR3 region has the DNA TGTGCCAGCAGTGAATGGGGAGACAATGAGCAGTTCTTC.

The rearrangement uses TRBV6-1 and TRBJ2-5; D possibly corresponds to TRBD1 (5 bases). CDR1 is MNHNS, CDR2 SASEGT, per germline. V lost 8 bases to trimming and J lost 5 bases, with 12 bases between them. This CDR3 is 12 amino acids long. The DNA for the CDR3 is TGTGCCAGCGGCCAGGGCAGGGAGACCCAGTACTTC. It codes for CASGQGRETQYF.

The CDR3 DNA is TGTGCCAGCAGCTTGTTCCCAGGGGCATGGACCTTC. It codes for CASSLFPGAWTF. This rearrangement joins TRBV5-4 to TRBJ1-2; a possible D gene is TRBD1 (6 bases). The germline V gene has CDR1 SGHNT and CDR2 YYREEE (reference sequence). Trimming pared 1 base from V and 14 bases from J, leaving 15 bases between. The CDR3 runs 12 residues.

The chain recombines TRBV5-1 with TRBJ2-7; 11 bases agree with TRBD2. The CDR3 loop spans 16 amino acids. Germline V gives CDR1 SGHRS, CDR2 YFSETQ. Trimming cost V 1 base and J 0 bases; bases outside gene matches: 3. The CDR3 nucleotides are TGCGCCAGCAGCTTGCAACTAGCGGGGGACTCCTACGAGCAGTACTTC. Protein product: CASSLQLAGDSYEQYF.

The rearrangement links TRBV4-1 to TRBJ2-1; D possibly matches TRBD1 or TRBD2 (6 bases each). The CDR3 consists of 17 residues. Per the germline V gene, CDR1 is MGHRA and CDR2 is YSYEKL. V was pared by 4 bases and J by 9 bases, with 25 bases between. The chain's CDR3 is CASSPNRGAYSIGEQFF. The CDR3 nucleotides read TGCGCCAGCAGCCCAAATAGGGGGGCATATTCAATAGGTGAGCAGTTCTTC.

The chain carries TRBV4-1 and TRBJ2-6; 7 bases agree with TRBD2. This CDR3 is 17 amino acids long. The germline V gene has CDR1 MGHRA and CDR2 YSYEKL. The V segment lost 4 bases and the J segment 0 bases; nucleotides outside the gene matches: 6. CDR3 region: CASSPTTSDSGANVLTF. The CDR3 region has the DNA TGCGCCAGCAGCCCCACCACTAGCGACTCTGGGGCCAACGTCCTGACTTTC.

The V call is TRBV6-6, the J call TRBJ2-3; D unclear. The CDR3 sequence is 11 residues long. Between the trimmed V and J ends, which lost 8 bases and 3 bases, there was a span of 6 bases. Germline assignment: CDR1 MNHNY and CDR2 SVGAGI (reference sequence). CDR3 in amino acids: CASGRTDTQYF. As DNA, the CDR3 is TGTGCCAGCGGGCGGACAGATACGCAGTATTTT.

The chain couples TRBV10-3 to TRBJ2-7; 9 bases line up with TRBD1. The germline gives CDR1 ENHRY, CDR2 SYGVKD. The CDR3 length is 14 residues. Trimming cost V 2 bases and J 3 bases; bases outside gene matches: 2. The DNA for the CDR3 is TGTGCCATCAGTGAGGGGACAGGGTACTACGAGCAGTACTTC. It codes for CAISEGTGYYEQYF.

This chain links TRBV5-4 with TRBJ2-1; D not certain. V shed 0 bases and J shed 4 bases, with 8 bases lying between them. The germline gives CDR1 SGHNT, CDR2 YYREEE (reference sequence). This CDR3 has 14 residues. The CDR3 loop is CASSLVASYNEQFF. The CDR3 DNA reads TGTGCCAGCAGCTTGGTGGCTAGTTACAATGAGCAGTTCTTC. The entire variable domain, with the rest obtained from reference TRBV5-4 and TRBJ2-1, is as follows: ETGVTQSPTHLIKTRGQQVTLRCSSQSGHNTVSWYQQALGQGPQFIFQYYREEENGRGNFPPRFSGLQFPNYSSELNVNALELDDSALYLCASSLVASYNEQFFGPGTRLTVL.

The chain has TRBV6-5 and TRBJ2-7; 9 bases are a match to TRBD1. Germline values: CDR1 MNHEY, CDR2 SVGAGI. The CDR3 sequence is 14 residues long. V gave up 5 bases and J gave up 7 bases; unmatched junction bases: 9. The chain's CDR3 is CASSTGGATWEQYF. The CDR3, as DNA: TGTGCCAGCAGTACAGGGGGCGCAACGTGGGAGCAGTACTTC.

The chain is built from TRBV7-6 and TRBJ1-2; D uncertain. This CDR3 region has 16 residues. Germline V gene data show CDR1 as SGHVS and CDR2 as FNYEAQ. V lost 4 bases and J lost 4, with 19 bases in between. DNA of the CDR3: TGTGCCAGCAGCTACCCGCTTGCTCGAAAGACCTATGGCTACACCTTC. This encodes CASSYPLARKTYGYTF.

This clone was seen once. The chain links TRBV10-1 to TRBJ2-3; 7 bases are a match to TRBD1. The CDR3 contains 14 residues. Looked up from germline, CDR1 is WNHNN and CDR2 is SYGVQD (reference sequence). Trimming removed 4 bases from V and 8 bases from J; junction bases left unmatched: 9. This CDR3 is CASSGTGPVVTQYF. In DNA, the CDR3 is TGCGCCAGCAGTGGGACAGGCCCGGTTGTTACGCAGTATTTT.

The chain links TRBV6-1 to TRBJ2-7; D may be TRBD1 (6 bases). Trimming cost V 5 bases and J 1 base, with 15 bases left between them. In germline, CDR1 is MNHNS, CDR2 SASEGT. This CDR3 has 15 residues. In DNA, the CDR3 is TGTGCCAGCAGTCCATTCCGGGACACTTCCTACGAGCAGTACTTC. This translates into CASSPFRDTSYEQYF.